This T cell receptor (beta chain) was identified during a study of blood T cell repertoires in COVID-19. This CDR3 contains 15 residues. V lost 3 bases and J lost 4, with 12 bases in between. Germline CDR1 LNHDA, CDR2 SQIVND (reference sequence). Clones were read by immunoSEQ multiplex PCR, and TCRdb kept only the in-frame ones, dropping some. The sample lists about 170,000 clones, 86% seen once, with around 9.9% in the top ten. Sequenced material: peripheral blood. The J gene is TRBJ1-4, the V gene TRBV19; TRBD1 is a possible D gene (5 bases). The clonotype originates from an older woman with COVID-19, enrolled during active disease. CDR3 sequence: CASSIWGRVNEKLFF. As DNA, the CDR3 is TGTGCCAGTAGTATTTGGGGCAGGGTTAATGAAAAACTGTTTTTT.